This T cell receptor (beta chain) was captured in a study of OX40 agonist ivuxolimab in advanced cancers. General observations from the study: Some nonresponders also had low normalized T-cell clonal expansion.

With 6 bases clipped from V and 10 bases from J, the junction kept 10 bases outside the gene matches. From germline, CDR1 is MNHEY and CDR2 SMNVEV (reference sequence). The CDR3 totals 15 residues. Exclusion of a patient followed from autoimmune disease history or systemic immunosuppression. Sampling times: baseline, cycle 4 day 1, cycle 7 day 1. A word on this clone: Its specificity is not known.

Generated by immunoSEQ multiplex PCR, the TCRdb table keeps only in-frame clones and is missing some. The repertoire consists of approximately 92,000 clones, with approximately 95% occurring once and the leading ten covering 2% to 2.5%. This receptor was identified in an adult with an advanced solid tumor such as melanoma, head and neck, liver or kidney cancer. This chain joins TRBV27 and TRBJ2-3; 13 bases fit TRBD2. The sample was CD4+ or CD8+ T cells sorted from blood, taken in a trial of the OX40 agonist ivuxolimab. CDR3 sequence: CASRQTSGGFEAQYF. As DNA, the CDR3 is TGTGCCAGCAGACAGACTAGCGGGGGGTTTGAGGCGCAGTATTTT.